Each of the 15 T cell receptor beta chains below was sequenced from the same sample in a study of T cells after yellow fever vaccination. TCRdb analysed the 5' RACE reads with MiXCR anew, one entry per CDR3 protein. Of approximately 300,000 distinct CDR3 sequences listed, about 10% are singletons. The sample here was CD4+ T cells sorted from PBMCs, taken 45 days after the yellow fever booster vaccination. All receptors come from a man aged 18 to 30 who received the YFV17D yellow fever vaccine.

The V gene is TRBV4-3, the J gene TRBJ2-2, with 14 bases aligning to TRBD2. V shed 0 bases, J shed 2 bases, and the junction held 5 bases outside the gene matches. CDR3 length: 19 amino acids. The germline CDR1 and CDR2 sequences are LGHNA and YSLEER. CDR3 sequence reads: CASSQDPGLAGVNTGELFF. For the CDR3, the DNA is TGCGCCAGCAGCCAAGATCCGGGACTAGCGGGGGTAAACACCGGGGAGCTGTTTTTT.

The J gene is TRBJ1-5, the V gene TRBV12-3 or TRBV12-4, with 7 bases that match TRBD1. The V gene end was trimmed by 6 bases and the J gene end by 2 bases; junction bases not matched to a gene: 7. The CDR3 runs 15 residues. The CDR3 nucleotides read TGTGCCAGCAGCCGAGACAGGGTAGGCAATCAGCCCCAGCATTTT. Translation gives CASSRDRVGNQPQHF.

This clonotype was picked up a small number of times. The V and J genes are TRBV6-1 and TRBJ2-7; D uncertain. The CDR3 runs 14 residues. Germline loops: CDR1 MNHNS, CDR2 SASEGT. Trimming stripped 5 bases from V and 2 bases from J, with 13 bases between. The CDR3 DNA reads TGTGCCAGCAGTTATGACCGGGTCGCCTACGAGCAGTACGTC. Its translation: CASSYDRVAYEQYV.

V is TRBV11-2 and J is TRBJ2-7; 7 bases are a match to TRBD2. CDR3 length: 13 residues. V dropped 1 base and J dropped 7; count of bases not matched to a gene: 4. From germline, CDR1 is SGHAT and CDR2 FQNNGV. CDR3 amino acids: CASSLVRAGEQYV. CDR3 nucleotides: TGTGCCAGCAGCTTAGTAAGAGCGGGAGAGCAGTACGTC.

This clonotype was recorded a few times. V usage is TRBV12-3 or TRBV12-4 and J usage is TRBJ2-3; D tentatively reads TRBD1 or TRBD2 (5 bases each). The V end was cut by 10 bases, the J end by 4 bases, with 15 bases between. The CDR3 is made up of 13 amino acids. Written as DNA, the CDR3 is TGTGCCATAAGGGACCGCAGACCAGATACGCAGTATTTT. It translates to CAIRDRRPDTQYF.

V gene TRBV27 combines with J gene TRBJ1-5; weak D call: TRBD1 (6 bases). Germline assignment: CDR1 MNHEY and CDR2 SMNVEV (reference sequence). V was clipped by 8 bases and J by 3 bases, with 29 bases between them. The CDR3 contains 19 residues. This CDR3 is CASLLPSVGGAIPNQPQHF. The CDR3 nucleotides are TGTGCCAGCCTTCTACCCAGTGTGGGGGGGGCTATCCCCAATCAGCCCCAGCATTTT.

The chain joins TRBV2 to TRBJ2-1; 12 bases agree with TRBD2. The CDR3 loop spans 16 amino acids. CDR1 and CDR2 from the germline V gene are SNHLY and FYNNEI. V gave up 6 bases and J gave up 3 bases; unmatched junction bases: 6. DNA of the CDR3: TGTGCCAGCAGGGCTAGCGGGGGGGTCGGCTACAATGAGCAGTTCTTC. It yields the protein CASRASGGVGYNEQFF.

This clonotype has a count of ten or more. The chain recombines TRBV7-9 with TRBJ2-1; D is unclear. This CDR3 comprises 16 residues. The V gene lost 1 base and the J gene lost 0 bases, with 10 bases spanning the gap. Germline V gene data show CDR1 as SEHNR and CDR2 as FQNEAQ (reference sequence). Here the CDR3 reads CASSLVSLSSYNEQFF. Here the CDR3 DNA reads TGTGCCAGCAGCTTAGTCTCCCTCAGCTCCTACAATGAGCAGTTCTTC.

The chain uses TRBV7-9 and TRBJ2-5, with D perhaps given as TRBD1 or TRBD2 (5 bases each). The CDR3 length is 14 residues. Trimming pared 2 bases from V and 5 bases from J, leaving 12 bases between. Germline values: CDR1 SEHNR, CDR2 FQNEAQ (reference sequence). The CDR3 DNA reads as TGTGCCAGCAGCTTATTTGGGGACCCGGAGACCCAGTACTTC. Amino acids: CASSLFGDPETQYF.

In its sample, this clonotype was seen a few times. The chain couples TRBV5-4 to TRBJ2-7; 7 positions match TRBD1. CDR3 length: 13 residues. Looked up from germline, CDR1 is SGHNT and CDR2 is YYREEE (reference sequence). V shed 4 bases, J shed 2 bases, and the junction held 3 bases outside the gene matches. CDR3 sequence (DNA): TGTGCCAGCAGCCCCGGGACAGCCTACGAGCAGTACGTC. Translation gives CASSPGTAYEQYV.

At least ten counts were recorded for this clonotype. V is TRBV6-1 and J is TRBJ1-2, with 12 positions matching TRBD1. There are 17 residues in the CDR3. V gave up 7 bases and J gave up 7 bases; unmatched junction bases: 16. Germline lookup yields CDR1 MNHNS and CDR2 SASEGT. The CDR3 DNA sequence: TGTGCCAGCACTTCCGCGGGTCCGGGACAGGGGGCTGTTGGCTACACCTTC. Translation gives CASTSAGPGQGAVGYTF.

Ten or more counts support this clonotype. The chain is built from TRBV5-1 and TRBJ1-2; no reliable D call. There are 14 residues in the CDR3. Germline V gene sequence: CDR1 SGHRS, CDR2 YFSETQ. V was pared by 0 bases and J by 2 bases, with 8 bases between. The CDR3 DNA reads as TGCGCCAGCAGCTTGGAGACGCCAAACTATGGCTACACCTTC. Translated, it gives CASSLETPNYGYTF.

This clonotype has just a few counts. The V gene is TRBV18, the J gene TRBJ2-5; 7 bases map to TRBD1. V lost 3 bases and J lost 4; bases outside the gene matches: 11. CDR1 and CDR2 (germline): KGHSH, LQKENI. The CDR3 covers 16 residues. The CDR3 DNA reads as TGTGCCAGCTCACCCCAGGGACAGACCGCGAGAGAGACCCAGTACTTC. Translated: CASSPQGQTARETQYF.

The table lists this clonotype with a few counts. The rearrangement joins TRBV5-1 to TRBJ2-5, with 11 positions matching TRBD2. From germline, CDR1 is SGHRS and CDR2 YFSETQ. The CDR3 length is 16 residues. Unmatched junction bases numbered 5, after V lost 4 bases and J lost 0 bases. In DNA form, the CDR3 reads TGCGCCAGCAGCCACCGACTAGCGGGGAACCAAGAGACCCAGTACTTC. Residues: CASSHRLAGNQETQYF.

This clonotype was picked up a small number of times. The rearrangement links TRBV5-1 to TRBJ1-1; no clear D gene. CDR3 length equals 15 residues. From germline, CDR1 is SGHRS and CDR2 YFSETQ. With 0 bases removed from V and 4 bases from J, the gap between germline ends came to 13 bases. The CDR3 nucleotides are TGCGCCAGCAGCTTGGATCCTTTCGGCGGCACTGAAGCTTTCTTT. Translated: CASSLDPFGGTEAFF.